These 19 T cell receptor beta chains were all obtained from the same sample, sequenced in a study of response to subunit inactivated influenza vaccine. Via MiXCR, TCRdb re-called the RT-PCR reads, giving one row per CDR3 protein. Counted here are over 800,000 distinct CDR3 sequences, 21% occurring once; the ten biggest clones make up roughly 10%. Sequenced here: PBMCs from blood, sampled roughly 5 days after vaccination. Receptor source: a man aged 45 to 65 who received an inactivated influenza vaccine.

This clonotype was seen only a few times. This chain joins TRBV4-2 and TRBJ2-3; D may correspond to TRBD1 or TRBD2 (5 bases each). Germline CDR1 and CDR2: LGHNA and YNFKEQ. V lost 0 bases to trimming and J lost 2 bases, with 9 bases between them. This CDR3 has 15 amino acids. The CDR3 bases are TGTGCCAGCAGCCAAGAAAGAGGGGACACAGATACGCAGTATTTT. Translated, it gives CASSQERGDTDTQYF.

This clonotype showed up many times. CDR3 nucleotide sequence: TGTGCCAGCAGCATCGCCGGGACAGGGACCTACGAGCAGTACTTC. Protein product: CASSIAGTGTYEQYF. The chain is built from TRBV7-9 and TRBJ2-7; 9 nucleotides match TRBD1. CDR3 size: 15 residues. V gave up 5 bases and J gave up 2 bases; unmatched junction bases: 7. The germline V gene encodes CDR1 SEHNR and CDR2 FQNEAQ (reference sequence).

The chain carries TRBV19 and TRBJ2-5; D might be TRBD2 (6 bases). Germline CDR1 LNHDA, CDR2 SQIVND (reference sequence). V was cut by 3 bases and J by 3 bases, with 8 bases left in between. This CDR3 contains 13 residues. The CDR3 sequence is CASSIQREETQYF. The CDR3 DNA is TGTGCCAGTAGTATCCAGCGGGAAGAGACCCAGTACTTC.

The chain carries TRBV29-1 and TRBJ2-5; D is tentatively TRBD1 or TRBD2 (5 bases each). Germline V CDR1 and CDR2: SQVTM, ANQGSEA. Trimming shortened V by 0 bases and J by 5 bases, and 16 bases separated the two germline ends. The CDR3 spans 15 residues. The CDR3 spells CSVEDSNRRGETQYF. As DNA, the CDR3 is TGCAGCGTTGAAGATAGTAACAGGAGAGGGGAGACCCAGTACTTC.

The sample holds a few counts of this clonotype. The rearrangement links TRBV6-2 or TRBV6-3 to TRBJ2-2, with 7 positions matching TRBD2. CDR3 length equals 19 residues. Germline V gene data show CDR1 as MNHEY and CDR2 as SVGEGT. Trimming took 4 bases from V and 1 from J; bases not matched to a gene: 15. In DNA form, the CDR3 reads TGTGCCAGCAGTTTCAAGCGGGATTCCCACATAAGGAACACCGGGGAGCTGTTTTTT. Encoded protein: CASSFKRDSHIRNTGELFF.

This clonotype was seen only a few times. This chain uses TRBV7-9 with TRBJ2-7, with a possible D match to TRBD1 (6 bases). V was trimmed by 5 bases and J by 3 bases, leaving 20 bases between them. There are 16 residues in the CDR3. Germline V CDR1 and CDR2: SEHNR, FQNEAQ (reference sequence). The CDR3 is CASSPSTGPSLYEQYF. CDR3 DNA sequence: TGTGCCAGCAGCCCTTCCACAGGGCCCTCTCTCTACGAGCAGTACTTC.

This clonotype was seen more than once but under ten times. The chain uses TRBV20-1 and TRBJ1-4; D is unresolved. Germline lookup yields CDR1 DFQATT and CDR2 SNEGSKA (reference sequence). V was pared by 6 bases and J by 8 bases, with 7 bases between. This CDR3 spans 10 amino acids. CDR3 sequence reads: CSAPREKLFF. CDR3 nucleotide sequence: TGCAGTGCCCCACGGGAAAAACTGTTTTTT.

The sample holds one count of this clonotype. The CDR3 loop reads CASSRAGRGEAFF. In DNA form, the CDR3 reads TGTGCCAGCAGCCGAGCCGGTCGGGGTGAAGCTTTCTTT. The chain joins TRBV7-6 to TRBJ1-1; no clear D. Germline V gene sequence: CDR1 SGHVS, CDR2 FNYEAQ. CDR3 length: 13 amino acids. V lost 5 bases and J 7 bases, leaving 14 bases between the germline ends.

The chain links TRBV20-1 to TRBJ2-7, with 11 bases that match TRBD2. Germline assignment: CDR1 DFQATT and CDR2 SNEGSKA (reference sequence). The trim removed 5 bases at V and 4 bases at J, leaving 4 bases unmatched. There are 13 residues in the CDR3. CDR3 DNA sequence: TGCAGTGCTTTTTGGACTAGCGGGTACGAGCAGTACTTC. The encoded protein is CSAFWTSGYEQYF.

The V and J genes are TRBV11-2 and TRBJ2-3, with 10 bases lining up with TRBD2. Trimming removed 1 base from V and 10 bases from J; junction bases left unmatched: 8. The CDR3 loop spans 15 amino acids. Germline lookup yields CDR1 SGHAT and CDR2 FQNNGV. CDR3 sequence (DNA): TGTGCCAGCAGCTTAGGAGGTAGCGGGGGGCACCCGCAGTATTTT. Its protein is CASSLGGSGGHPQYF.

V and J are TRBV29-1 and TRBJ2-5; D not certain. V was shortened by 4 bases and J by 2 bases, with 14 bases between the two germline ends. Looked up from germline, CDR1 is SQVTM and CDR2 is ANQGSEA. This CDR3 spans 14 amino acids. CDR3 DNA sequence: TGCAGCGTTGCCTCTCGATTATTACAAGAGACCCAGTACTTC. This codes for CSVASRLLQETQYF.

CDR3 DNA sequence: TGTGCCAGCAGTTCACCTCCAGGAGAGGCAGTCTCCTACAATGAGCAGTTCTTC. It specifies CASSSPPGEAVSYNEQFF. V and J are TRBV11-1 and TRBJ2-1; D is unclear. Germline CDR1 is SGHAT and CDR2 is FQDESV (reference sequence). The V end lost 6 bases, the J end lost 0 bases, and 21 bases lay between the germline ends. The CDR3 has 18 residues.

Only a few counts were recorded for this clonotype. The chain joins TRBV20-1 to TRBJ2-1; D is perhaps TRBD1 or TRBD2 (7 bases each). Per germline, CDR1 DFQATT and CDR2 SNEGSKA (reference sequence). CDR3 length equals 18 residues. V gave up 5 bases and J gave up 0 bases, with 23 bases separating them. The CDR3 is CSAHQGGGYAGSYNEQFF. The CDR3 bases are TGCAGTGCTCACCAGGGGGGGGGCTATGCTGGCTCCTACAATGAGCAGTTCTTC.

The chain uses TRBV28 and TRBJ2-3; D is tentatively TRBD1 or TRBD2 (5 bases each). Germline V gene data show CDR1 as MDHEN and CDR2 as SYDVKM. The germline V and J ends were trimmed by 5 bases and 10 bases, with 13 bases remaining between them. The CDR3 runs 12 residues. CDR3: CASSLAGTAQYF. CDR3 nucleotides: TGTGCCAGCAGTCTGGCCGGGACGGCGCAGTATTTT.

This clonotype turned up a few times. The chain is built from TRBV6-2 or TRBV6-3 and TRBJ2-1; TRBD2 agrees at 9 bases. Germline V gives CDR1 MNHEY, CDR2 SVGEGT. With 5 bases clipped from V and 7 bases from J, the junction kept 15 bases outside the gene matches. CDR3 size: 17 residues. The CDR3 spells CASSTTRGREGRNEQFF. In DNA form, the CDR3 reads TGTGCCAGCAGTACGACAAGGGGGCGGGAGGGCCGAAATGAGCAGTTCTTC.

This chain joins TRBV20-1 and TRBJ2-6; maybe TRBD2 (6 bases). Germline loops: CDR1 DFQATT, CDR2 SNEGSKA (reference sequence). This CDR3 is built from 13 residues. V lost 5 bases to trimming and J lost 5 bases, with 10 bases between them. This CDR3 reads CSAGRGRANVLTF. CDR3 sequence (DNA): TGCAGTGCTGGTCGGGGGAGGGCCAACGTCCTGACTTTC.

With regard to this clonotype: One junction end does not reproduce the germline sequence, and a read error may be involved. The chain carries TRBV19 and TRBJ2-7, with 7 bases matching TRBD1. The CDR3 length is 13 residues. In germline, CDR1 is LNHDA, CDR2 SQIVND (reference sequence). In DNA form, the CDR3 reads TGTGCCAGTACCGATGAGGGGGCCTACGAGCACTACTTC. Translation: CASTDEGAYEHYF.

This chain joins TRBV28 and TRBJ2-6; D not resolved. The CDR3 totals 17 residues. V dropped 4 bases and J dropped 4 bases, with 17 bases sitting between them. Germline V gene data show CDR1 as MDHEN and CDR2 as SYDVKM. The CDR3 is CASSSPLMVSGANVLTF. The CDR3 coding sequence is TGTGCCAGCAGTTCACCCCTTATGGTATCCGGGGCCAACGTCCTGACTTTC.

This clonotype has only a few counts. The chain employs TRBV27 and TRBJ2-7, with D possibly being TRBD1 (6 bases). Germline V CDR1 and CDR2: MNHEY, SMNVEV (reference sequence). V was pared by 2 bases and J by 2 bases, with 13 bases between. This CDR3 has 15 residues. CDR3: CASSLNSQGPYEQYF. DNA for the CDR3: TGTGCCAGCAGTTTAAATTCACAGGGACCCTACGAGCAGTACTTC.